The subject of this entry is one TCR beta chain. This sample was taken from a study of blood T cell repertoires in COVID-19. Study summary: The United States, Italy and Spain provided the acute and convalescent COVID-19 samples. From T cells, B-cell-depleted T cells, or PBMCs came the material, which was cDNA or gDNA.

From germline, CDR1 is GTSNPN and CDR2 SVGIG (reference sequence). CDR3 length: 14 amino acids. V lost 2 bases and J lost 4, with 12 bases in between. How the authors handled the data: It was from reference gene primer amplification that nucleated cell counts were estimated. Generated by immunoSEQ multiplex PCR, the TCRdb table keeps only in-frame clones and is missing some. That table gives V, J and clone size, and the DNA gave D and trimming. The data hold about 170,000 clones, with roughly 89% observed a single time. The specimen sequenced was peripheral blood. The gene calls are TRBV30 and TRBJ1-5, with D perhaps matching TRBD1 (6 bases). The sequence came from a woman in her fifties or sixties with acute or convalescent COVID-19. Here the CDR3 DNA reads TGTGCCTGGAGTCACGGACAGCCTAATCAGCCCCAGCATTTT. Its protein is CAWSHGQPNQPQHF.